One sample yielded the 15 T cell receptor beta chains listed below, sequenced in a study of shared clonotypes between healthy human individuals. Cells designated naive CD8 were CD45RO-negative and were positively selected for CCR7, with terminally differentiated effector memory CD45RA+ cells excluded. Sequencing was performed with immunoSEQ multiplex PCR; in TCRdb, only in-frame clones are kept and a portion is missing. The data show almost 700,000 clones, around 92% seen once. Sequencing was performed on naive CD8+ T cells sorted from blood. These receptors came from a man younger than 40 in good health.

The chain links TRBV5-4 to TRBJ1-1; tentative D call: TRBD1 (6 bases). Germline-derived CDR1 and CDR2 are SGHNT and YYREEE (reference sequence). Trimming left V 3 bases short and J 7 bases short, with 13 bases between. CDR3 length: 13 residues. CDR3: CASSSDRKVEAFF. In nucleotides, the CDR3 is TGTGCCAGCAGCTCCGACAGGAAAGTTGAAGCTTTCTTT.

V and J are TRBV28 and TRBJ2-5; D is perhaps TRBD2 (6 bases). The CDR3 length is 18 residues. Germline V lookup: CDR1 MDHEN, CDR2 SYDVKM. Deletions cut 2 bases from V and 0 bases from J, with 19 bases between. CDR3 protein: CASSLIVAEGPYQETQYF. The CDR3 DNA follows: TGTGCCAGCAGTTTAATTGTTGCGGAGGGGCCGTACCAAGAGACCCAGTACTTC.

In the case of this clone: The same CDR3 can be traced to other DNA sequences in this sample. The V and J genes are TRBV7-9 and TRBJ1-5, with D possibly being TRBD1 (6 bases). CDR3 size: 13 residues. The V gene lost 5 bases and the J gene lost 6 bases, with 11 bases spanning the gap. From germline, CDR1 is SEHNR and CDR2 FQNEAQ (reference sequence). DNA of the CDR3: TGTGCCAGCAGCCTGGGGGGGCCTCAGCCCCAGCATTTT. Translated: CASSLGGPQPQHF.

The chain combines TRBV9 with TRBJ1-4; D is unresolved. CDR1 and CDR2 (germline): SGDLS, YYNGEE. The CDR3 extends over 13 amino acids. The germline V and J ends were trimmed by 7 bases and 3 bases, with 10 bases remaining between them. The CDR3 here is CASSFSANEKLFF. CDR3 coding DNA: TGTGCCAGCTCTTTCTCCGCTAATGAAAAACTGTTTTTT.

This clone was picked up one time. The chain couples TRBV6-1 to TRBJ1-3; D ambiguous. Looked up from germline, CDR1 is MNHNS and CDR2 is SASEGT. The CDR3 is made up of 17 amino acids. V was shortened by 0 bases and J by 0 bases, with 12 bases between the two germline ends. CDR3 protein: CASSEANYRSSGNTIYF. DNA for the CDR3: TGTGCCAGCAGTGAAGCCAACTACAGATCCTCTGGAAACACCATATATTTT.

J is TRBJ1-5 and V is TRBV19; D is unclear. This CDR3 has 14 amino acids. Germline CDR1 and CDR2: LNHDA and SQIVND (reference sequence). Trimming stripped 5 bases from V and 6 bases from J, with 14 bases between. DNA of the CDR3: TGTGCCAGTAGTCAGGCCGGAGAGGTTCAGCCCCAGCATTTT. Its translation is CASSQAGEVQPQHF.

The J gene is TRBJ2-7, the V gene TRBV28; 7 bases are shared with TRBD2. CDR1 is MDHEN and CDR2 is SYDVKM in the germline V gene. After removal of 5 bases from V and 3 bases from J, the junction contained 10 bases not matched to a gene. There are 15 residues in the CDR3. CDR3 loop: CASSQRLASLYEQYF. CDR3 nucleotides: TGTGCCAGCAGTCAGAGACTAGCAAGCCTCTACGAGCAGTACTTC.

CDR3 protein: CASSLSTGKNEQFF. CDR3 nucleotide sequence: TGTGCCAGCAGTTTATCGACAGGGAAGAATGAGCAGTTCTTC. The rearrangement links TRBV27 to TRBJ2-1; TRBD1 agrees at 7 bases. Germline V gene data show CDR1 as MNHEY and CDR2 as SMNVEV (reference sequence). This CDR3 is built from 14 residues. V lost 0 bases and J lost 7; bases outside the gene matches: 3.

This clone was recorded once. Other DNA sequences from this sample encode an identical CDR3 as well. This chain joins TRBV6-1 and TRBJ2-1, with a possible D match to TRBD2 (5 bases). From germline, CDR1 is MNHNS and CDR2 SASEGT. The germline V and J ends were trimmed by 2 bases and 8 bases, with 10 bases remaining between them. This CDR3 has 13 amino acids. In DNA form, the CDR3 reads TGTGCCAGCAGTGAATTCGGAGGCGATGAGCAGTTCTTC. Protein sequence: CASSEFGGDEQFF.

The gene calls are TRBV7-6 and TRBJ1-1; D is undetermined. V lost 1 base and J 3 bases, leaving 15 bases between the germline ends. Per the germline V gene, CDR1 is SGHVS and CDR2 is FNYEAQ. The CDR3 has 16 residues. The CDR3 DNA reads TGTGCCAGCAGCTTAGGGCGAAGCGGAGTCGACACTGAAGCTTTCTTT. It yields the protein CASSLGRSGVDTEAFF.

The genes are TRBV5-4 and TRBJ2-7; D may be TRBD1 or TRBD2 (5 bases each). Germline CDR1 is SGHNT and CDR2 is YYREEE (reference sequence). This CDR3 contains 13 residues. V was cut by 4 bases and J by 2 bases, with 10 bases left in between. The DNA of the CDR3 is TGTGCCAGCAGCCGGGACCGAACCTACGAGCAGTACTTC. It codes for CASSRDRTYEQYF.

This chain uses TRBV19 with TRBJ1-2; no clear D. The CDR3 runs to 14 residues. Trimming took 0 bases from V and 2 from J, leaving 7 bases between them. The germline CDR1 and CDR2 sequences are LNHDA and SQIVND (reference sequence). CDR3 sequence: CASSIDVQNYGYTF. DNA of the CDR3: TGTGCCAGTAGTATAGATGTACAGAACTATGGCTACACCTTC.

V is TRBV11-2 and J is TRBJ1-2; TRBD1 is a possible D gene (5 bases). The CDR3 is made up of 15 amino acids. Trimming shortened V by 1 base and J by 8 bases, and 17 bases separated the two germline ends. CDR1 and CDR2 from the germline V gene are SGHAT and FQNNGV. The CDR3 spells CASSLGIRGAEGYTF. In nucleotides, the CDR3 is TGTGCCAGCAGCTTAGGAATTCGAGGGGCTGAAGGCTACACCTTC.

This chain connects TRBV5-3 to TRBJ2-1; D unresolved. TRBV5-3 is reported as an ORF; its role is uncertain. The CDR3 contains 17 residues. V was cut by 0 bases and J by 0 bases, with 13 bases left in between. The CDR3 DNA is TGTGCCAGAAGCTTGGTAGGCGGCGAGCTCTCCTACAATGAGCAGTTCTTC. Residues: CARSLVGGELSYNEQFF.

V is TRBV4-1 and J is TRBJ2-1, with 10 positions matching TRBD2. V trimming: 0 bases; J trimming: 8 bases; junction bases outside the gene matches: 4. The germline gives CDR1 MGHRA, CDR2 YSYEKL. The CDR3 loop spans 15 amino acids. CDR3 DNA: TGCGCCAGCAGCCAAGAACTAGCGGGATTCGATGAGCAGTTCTTC. Translated, it gives CASSQELAGFDEQFF.